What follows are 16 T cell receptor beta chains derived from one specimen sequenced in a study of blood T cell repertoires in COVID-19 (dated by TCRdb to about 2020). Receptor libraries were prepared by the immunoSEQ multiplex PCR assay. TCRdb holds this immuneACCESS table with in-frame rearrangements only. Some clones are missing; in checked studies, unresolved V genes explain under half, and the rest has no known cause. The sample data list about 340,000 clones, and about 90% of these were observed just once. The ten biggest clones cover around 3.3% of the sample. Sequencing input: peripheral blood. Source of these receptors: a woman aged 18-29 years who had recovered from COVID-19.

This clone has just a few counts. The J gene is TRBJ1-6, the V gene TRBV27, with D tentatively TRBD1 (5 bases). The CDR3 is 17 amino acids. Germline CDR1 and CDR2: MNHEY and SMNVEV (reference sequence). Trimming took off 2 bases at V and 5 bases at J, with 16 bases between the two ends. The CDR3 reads CASSLTVTGSNNSPLHF. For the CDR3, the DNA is TGTGCCAGCAGTTTAACGGTAACAGGATCTAATAATTCACCCCTCCACTTT.

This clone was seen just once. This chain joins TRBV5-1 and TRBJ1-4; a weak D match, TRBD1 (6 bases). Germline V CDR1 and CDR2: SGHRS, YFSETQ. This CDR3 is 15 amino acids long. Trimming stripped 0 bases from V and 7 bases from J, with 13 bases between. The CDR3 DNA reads TGCGCCAGCAGCTTGGGACAGGTTCGAGGTGAAAAACTGTTTTTT. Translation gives CASSLGQVRGEKLFF.

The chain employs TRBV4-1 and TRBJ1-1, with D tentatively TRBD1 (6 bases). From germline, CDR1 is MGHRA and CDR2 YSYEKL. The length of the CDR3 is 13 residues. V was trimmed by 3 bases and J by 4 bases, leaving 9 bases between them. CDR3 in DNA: TGCGCCAGCAGCCATTCAGGGGTCACTGAAGCTTTCTTT. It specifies CASSHSGVTEAFF.

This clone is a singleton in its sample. CDR3 DNA sequence: TGTGCCTGGAGTGTACCCTCGATCAGGACTGAAGCTTTCTTT. Its translation is CAWSVPSIRTEAFF. The chain couples TRBV30 to TRBJ1-1; D remains unclear. This CDR3 has 14 residues. Germline V CDR1 and CDR2: GTSNPN, SVGIG (reference sequence). Trimming removed 0 bases from V and 5 bases from J, with 13 bases in between.

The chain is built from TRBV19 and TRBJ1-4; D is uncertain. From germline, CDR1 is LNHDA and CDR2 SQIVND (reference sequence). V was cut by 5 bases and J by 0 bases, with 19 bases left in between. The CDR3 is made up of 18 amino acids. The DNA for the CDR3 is TGTGCCAGTAGTTCGCCCACGGGGATACCGGCAACTAATGAAAAACTGTTTTTT. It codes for CASSSPTGIPATNEKLFF.

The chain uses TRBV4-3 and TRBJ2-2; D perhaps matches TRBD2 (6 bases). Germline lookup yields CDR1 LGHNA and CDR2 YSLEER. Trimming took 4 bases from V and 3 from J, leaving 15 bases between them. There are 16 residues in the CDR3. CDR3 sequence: CASSPLGGADTGELFF. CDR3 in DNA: TGCGCCAGCAGCCCGCTCGGCGGGGCAGACACCGGGGAGCTGTTTTTT.

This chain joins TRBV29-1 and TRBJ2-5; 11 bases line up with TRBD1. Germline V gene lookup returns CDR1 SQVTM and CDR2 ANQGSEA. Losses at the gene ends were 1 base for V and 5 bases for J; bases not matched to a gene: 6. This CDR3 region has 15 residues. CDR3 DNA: TGCAGCGTTGAAGGAGGGACAGGGGGAGTGGAGACCCAGTACTTC. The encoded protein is CSVEGGTGGVETQYF.

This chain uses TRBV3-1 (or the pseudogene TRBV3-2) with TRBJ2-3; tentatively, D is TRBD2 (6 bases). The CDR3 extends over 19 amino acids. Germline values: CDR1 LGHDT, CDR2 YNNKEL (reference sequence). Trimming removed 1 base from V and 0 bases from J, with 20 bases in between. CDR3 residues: CASSQGRGVAAPSTDTQYF. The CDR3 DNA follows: TGTGCCAGCAGCCAAGGCCGGGGAGTAGCGGCCCCTAGCACAGATACGCAGTATTTT.

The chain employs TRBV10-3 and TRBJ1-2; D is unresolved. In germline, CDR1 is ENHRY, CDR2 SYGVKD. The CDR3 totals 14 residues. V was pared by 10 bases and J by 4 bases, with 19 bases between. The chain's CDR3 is CASVGGGYVYGYTF. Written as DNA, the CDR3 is TGTGCCAGCGTGGGAGGAGGTTACGTCTATGGCTACACCTTC.

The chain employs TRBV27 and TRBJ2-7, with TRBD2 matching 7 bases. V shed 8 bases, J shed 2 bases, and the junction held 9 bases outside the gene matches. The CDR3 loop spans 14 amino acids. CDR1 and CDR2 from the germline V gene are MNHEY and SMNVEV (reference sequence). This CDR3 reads CASYASGNPYEQYV. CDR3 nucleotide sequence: TGTGCCAGCTACGCTAGCGGAAATCCCTACGAGCAGTACGTC.

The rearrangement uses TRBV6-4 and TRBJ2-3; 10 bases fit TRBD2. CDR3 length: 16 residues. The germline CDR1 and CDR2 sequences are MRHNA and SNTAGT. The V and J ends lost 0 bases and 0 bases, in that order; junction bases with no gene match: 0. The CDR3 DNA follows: TGTGCCAGCAGTGACTCGACTAGCGGGAGCACAGATACGCAGTATTTT. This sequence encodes CASSDSTSGSTDTQYF.

The CDR3 bases are TGTGCCAGCAGCTTAGCTCTAAGTACTGAAGCTTTCTTT. Amino acid sequence: CASSLALSTEAFF. The gene calls are TRBV7-9 and TRBJ1-1; D remains ambiguous. CDR3 size: 13 residues. Trimming removed 0 bases at V and 5 bases at J, with 7 bases between. In germline, CDR1 is SEHNR, CDR2 FQNEAQ (reference sequence). The full variable domain, completed using reference TRBV7-9 and TRBJ1-1, is DTGVSQNPRHKITKRGQNVTFRCDPISEHNRLYWYRQTLGQGPEFLTYFQNEAQLEKSRLLSDRFSAERPKGSFSTLEIQRTEQGDSAMYLCASSLALSTEAFFGQGTRLTVV.

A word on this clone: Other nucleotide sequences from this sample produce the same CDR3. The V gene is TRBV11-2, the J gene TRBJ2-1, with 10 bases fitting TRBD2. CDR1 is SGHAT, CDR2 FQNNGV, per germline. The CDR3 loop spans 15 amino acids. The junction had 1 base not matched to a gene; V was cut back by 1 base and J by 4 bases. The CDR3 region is CASSLGTSGYNEQFF. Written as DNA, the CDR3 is TGTGCCAGCAGCTTAGGGACTAGCGGATACAATGAGCAGTTCTTC.

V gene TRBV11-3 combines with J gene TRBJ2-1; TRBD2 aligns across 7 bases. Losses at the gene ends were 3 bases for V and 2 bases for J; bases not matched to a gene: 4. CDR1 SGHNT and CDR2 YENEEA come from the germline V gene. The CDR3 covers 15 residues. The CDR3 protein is CASSFFAGAYNEQFF. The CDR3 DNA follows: TGTGCCAGCAGCTTCTTCGCGGGAGCCTACAATGAGCAGTTCTTC.

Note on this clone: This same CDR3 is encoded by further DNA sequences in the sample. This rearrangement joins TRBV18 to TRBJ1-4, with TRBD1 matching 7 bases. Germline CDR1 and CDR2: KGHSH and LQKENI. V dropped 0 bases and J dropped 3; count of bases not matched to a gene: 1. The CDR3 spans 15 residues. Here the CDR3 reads CASSPPGQPNEKLFF. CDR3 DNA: TGTGCCAGCTCACCACCGGGACAGCCTAATGAAAAACTGTTTTTT.

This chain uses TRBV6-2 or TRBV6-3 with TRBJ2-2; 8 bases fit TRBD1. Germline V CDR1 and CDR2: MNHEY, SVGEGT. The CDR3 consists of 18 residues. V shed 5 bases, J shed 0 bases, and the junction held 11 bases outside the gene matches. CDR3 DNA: TGTGCCAGCAGTAAATCAGGGGGCGCATTCGCGAACACCGGGGAGCTGTTTTTT. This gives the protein CASSKSGGAFANTGELFF.